The T cell receptor beta chain described here comes from a study of regulatory T cells in long-lasting Graves disease (dated by TCRdb to 2020 to 2022). Broadly, across the study: Antithyroid drugs had been taken for less than 3 months by newly diagnosed Graves' disease patients. Persistent Graves' disease patients were compared with newly diagnosed Graves' disease patients by peripheral blood TCR sequencing and RNA sequencing. The study was registered as a clinical trial and conducted in China. A total of roughly 35 samples were covered by TCR sequencing, comprising approximately 13 persistent and around 20 newly diagnosed Graves' disease patients.

What the authors observed across the whole study: The study examined only peripheral blood because the primary lesion, thyroid tissue, could not be accessed. Lower TCR Shannon entropy and fewer highly expanded clones were observed in persistent Graves' disease patients than in newly diagnosed patients, which suggested clonal expansion. Persistent disease showed preferential use of TRBV28, TRBJ1-2 and TRBJ2-5, whereas newly diagnosed disease favored TRBV20-1 and TRBJ2-1. Sequencing and analysis were restricted to the TCR beta chain. A larger number of public clonotypes was shared among persistent patients (approximately 3,000) than among newly diagnosed patients (around 970). The small sample size was acknowledged by the authors as a limitation that may reduce accuracy.

V loses 3 bases of germline sequence and J loses 0 bases, and the interval between the two ends is 9 bases. Via the germline V gene, CDR1 is KGHSH and CDR2 LQKENI. Measured from the cysteine to the phenylalanine, the CDR3 is 16 residues long. Only the CDR3 DNA is retained, 48 bases long and in frame from the first base. The library was built by means of multiplex PCR. TCRdb records Illumina HiSeq 4000 as the sequencer. To build TCR beta libraries, CDR3 regions were amplified by Arm-PCR using iRepertoire HTBI primers. Before sequencing, the PCR products went through gel purification. Regarding the original processing steps: Gene usage analysis of CDR3 amino acid clonotypes relied on the roughly 67 TRBV and 13 to 15 TRBJ segments identified across samples. Filtered high-quality paired reads were merged into contigs using COPE and FqMerger. Contigs were aligned with BLAST to IMGT TRBV, TRBD and TRBJ reference genes, and CDR3 was defined per IMGT. Clonotypes above 0.1% frequency were classified as highly expanded clones. Shannon entropy was used to measure repertoire diversity, and the Gini coefficient was used to measure V-J evenness. A clonotype was considered public if more than one individual shared it. The raw public reads went through TCRdb reprocessing: fastp at Q25, MiXCR clone calling, in-frame beta chains kept. Entries that share a CDR3 protein sequence are merged under the most common genes and DNA. V and J calls and clone size were set by TCRdb, not the authors. Here the sample has 350,000 to 500,000 distinct CDR3 sequences; around 15% occur a single time. The top ten constitute around a sixth of the sample.

Reading the label with the study, this specimen's time point is: newly diagnosed GD, antithyroid drugs for less than 3 months. For both TCR sequencing and RNA sequencing, RNA was extracted from PBMCs in TRIzol. The diagnosis of Graves' disease followed American Thyroid Association guidelines. Recruitment of patients was carried out at an endocrinology department in Xi'an, China. Each patient gave roughly 10 milliliters of peripheral blood, collected in an EDTA anticoagulant tube. Ficoll Paque Plus density gradient separation was used to isolate PBMCs, and no further T cell sorting was performed. An Agilent 2100 Bioanalyzer and agarose gel were used to assess RNA quality, and a NanoDrop 2000 was used to measure RNA concentration. This clonotype was counted at least ten times. What antigen it recognizes has not been identified. No much larger clonotype is one base removed from it; base qualities were not supplied.

This sample was also put to use in a study of T cells in Graves' hyperthyroidism and ophthalmopathy. As that second paper reports: A patient counted as having stable Graves' hyperthyroidism if no progression to ophthalmopathy occurred over 18 months of follow-up. Hyperthyroidism patients were newly diagnosed, with disease duration under 2 months, and aged 18 to 65 years. Patients with uncontrolled infections, other autoimmune diseases, pregnancy or lactation were excluded. Diagnoses were established on the basis of clinical symptoms, serum thyroxine and TRAb, thyroid ultrasound, and orbital computed tomography. A first-round RT-PCR of the TCR CDR3 used the HTBI primer set with the Qiagen OneStep RT-PCR kit. Blood samples also contained most of the expanded thyroid clonotypes (frequency above 0.001), which suggests that blood repertoires may reflect thyroid immune responses. A model built on a 13 V-J signature distinguished ophthalmopathy from stable hyperthyroidism, reaching 87.88% sensitivity and around 81% specificity in cross-validation and 80%/75% in testing. In validation, the model predicted progression to ophthalmopathy with approximately 70% sensitivity and roughly 72% specificity, a median of 6.5 months before onset. To identify TCR V-J signatures that set the groups apart, the researchers used a discovery cohort of 90 to 100 patients, made up of around 40 with Graves' ophthalmopathy and 57 with stable Graves' hyperthyroidism. An independent validation cohort of around 19 hyperthyroidism patients and about 15 patients who later progressed to ophthalmopathy tested prospective prediction of ophthalmopathy. The roughly 94 discovery patients were randomly divided into training and test sets at a 7:3 ratio. Thyroid tissue and blood T-cell repertoires from six Graves' hyperthyroidism patients were also compared in the study. Once sampling was done, hyperthyroidism patients were given methimazole at a starting dose of 30 mg daily, whereas ophthalmopathy patients were given high-dose intravenous methylprednisolone. A second multiplex PCR round built the libraries, followed by size selection and purification. Sequencing of the libraries was done on an Illumina HiSeq2000 using paired-end 100 bp reads. SOAPnuke was used to process the raw data, throwing out any read that contained adapters or uncalled bases, had a mean Phred below 15, or lacked an exact constant-primer or identifier match. High-quality paired reads were merged with COPE v1.2.5, and unique nucleotide sequences were defined as clonotypes. MiTCR v1.1 was used to align the clonotypes against IMGT TRBV, TRBD and TRBJ reference segments. The analysis included only V-J combinations with a frequency above 0.0001, which together covered 99% to 99.2% of the repertoires. A TCS score was defined as the ratio between F50 (clonal expansion) and ExV (chaos), using BLOSUM62-based TCRdist between CDR3 peptides within each V-J. Welch's t-statistics and random forest reduced fewer than 600 V-J features to about 13, which were used in a naive Bayes classifier (R e1071). Sample size was not statistically predetermined, and investigators were not blinded to group allocation. TCR Vbeta CDR3 sequencing of some 140 peripheral blood samples (over 40 ophthalmopathy, 70 to 85 hyperthyroidism and 17 progressor patients) is reported in the paper.

The sample here was peripheral blood mononuclear cells (PBMCs), taken at new diagnosis, from a patient treated with antithyroid drugs. The chain links TRBV18 with TRBJ2-6, with no confidently assigned D gene. The receptor comes from a woman aged 50 to 60 with Graves disease. Donor details come from another sample of the same person, matched by shared clones. The CDR3 protein is CASSPRQSSGANVLTF. The DNA sequence reads TGTGCCAGCTCACCCCGCCAGAGCTCTGGGGCCAACGTCCTGACTTTC.